This note documents a single TCR beta chain sequence. The antigen is not known. The sample is drawn from a study of cytomegalovirus exposure and HLA in healthy donors. The study, taken as a whole, reports: Later analysis demonstrated an association between a missense DCLRE1C variant and TCR beta V- and J-gene trimming.

PCR amplification relied on 60 Vbeta primers (plus 13 Jbeta primers). Clones were sequenced by immunoSEQ multiplex PCR, and TCRdb holds only the in-frame ones, with some missing. The table lists 95,000 to 150,000 clones, around 80% of them singletons. The germline gives CDR1 KGHSH, CDR2 LQKENI. The CDR3 is 17 amino acids. J lost 1 base, V lost 3 bases, and 5 bases had no gene match. This sequence joins TRBV18 and TRBJ2-4; 11 bases map to TRBD2. The specimen was PBMCs. This clonotype was sampled from a man in his forties or fifties in good health and CMV-seronegative. The CDR3 is CASSPLAGGLAKNIQYF. The CDR3 DNA follows: TGTGCCAGCTCACCCCTAGCGGGGGGCCTGGCCAAAAACATTCAGTACTTC.